This record looks at one T cell receptor beta chain sequence and its context. What it binds is not known. Trimming took off 5 bases at V and 4 bases at J, with 21 bases between the two ends. Germline lookup yields CDR1 SGHAT and CDR2 FQNNGV. The CDR3 is 17 residues long. The data stem from a study of shared clonotypes between healthy human individuals. Study results and limitations: Naive subsets, compared against memory subsets, generally had larger estimated richness values. Exclusively blood specimens were collected; tissue repertoires likely differ. Unshared clonotypes carried lower generation probabilities than those common to all four donors. Naive CD4 clonotypes were shared across several donors at 5% to 6%.

The method was immunoSEQ multiplex PCR; TCRdb's version includes in-frame clones alone and lacks a portion of them. The sample has nearly 1,000,000 clones; over 60% are singletons. This chain links TRBV11-2 with TRBJ1-3, with D possibly matching TRBD1 (6 bases). The sequence was collected from a man between 18 and 29 years old in good health. The sequenced sample consisted of memory CD4+ T cells sorted from blood. Indicated subset: CD45RA-negative fraction. This CDR3 is CASSLRTVDEEGNTIYF. The DNA of the CDR3 is TGTGCCAGCAGCCTACGGACAGTAGATGAAGAAGGAAACACCATATATTTT. Full variable domain (rest looked up from reference TRBV11-2 and TRBJ1-3): EAGVAQSPRYKIIEKRQSVAFWCNPISGHATLYWYQQILGQGPKLLIQFQNNGVVDDSQLPKDRFSAERLKGVDSTLKIQPAKLEDSAVYLCASSLRTVDEEGNTIYFGEGSWLTVV.